The clone carrying this T cell receptor beta chain was observed a handful of times. The antigen remains undetermined. TCRdb fed the 5' RACE reads into MiXCR, producing one record per CDR3 protein. The sample has approximately 59,000 distinct CDR3 sequences, roughly 4.9% seen once. V dropped 4 bases and J dropped 4 bases, with 14 bases sitting between them. Germline V gene data show CDR1 as SGHRS and CDR2 as YFSETQ. The CDR3 covers 14 residues. These data come from a study of neurological immune-mediated disorders. Overall study context: The roughly 34 multiple sclerosis patients comprised roughly 31 that were relapsing-remitting and 3 that were secondary progressive.

Study results and caveats: One related-CDR3 cluster, identified by phylogenetic grouping, held the repertoires of 18 of 34 multiple sclerosis patients and was a possible signature.

The chain combines TRBV5-1 with TRBJ1-1; D gene unclear. The specimen was PBMCs. The source of this sequence is a human donor with multiple sclerosis. The donor label of this sample is uncertain. The CDR3 region is CASSILEEGTEAFF. In nucleotides, the CDR3 is TGCGCCAGCAGCATCCTGGAGGAGGGCACTGAAGCTTTCTTT.